These 2 T cell receptor beta chains share one sample of origin, sequenced in a study of cytomegalovirus exposure and HLA in healthy donors. 13 Jbeta primers and 60 Vbeta primers were used for the PCR. TCRdb's table, derived via immunoSEQ multiplex PCR, lists solely in-frame clones and lacks some. The sample consists of roughly 110,000 clones, roughly four fifths of them appearing once. Material: PBMCs. The source of these receptors is a man aged 45-65 years in good health and CMV-seronegative.

The chain couples TRBV7-2 to TRBJ2-1; D is uncertain. CDR1 and CDR2 from the germline V gene are SGHTA and FQGNSA. V lost 1 base and J 5 bases, leaving 3 bases between the germline ends. The CDR3 length is 12 residues. Here the CDR3 reads CASSLVNNEQFF. CDR3 sequence (DNA): TGTGCCAGCAGCTTAGTAAACAATGAGCAGTTCTTC.

J is TRBJ2-2 and V is TRBV7-2; 7 bases align to TRBD1. This CDR3 is 15 amino acids long. Germline values: CDR1 SGHTA, CDR2 FQGNSA. J gave up 4 bases and V 3 bases, and 5 bases lay outside the gene matches. CDR3 in DNA: TGTGCCAGCAGCTTTTGGCCAGGGGGCACCGGGGAGCTGTTTTTT. Its protein product is CASSFWPGGTGELFF.